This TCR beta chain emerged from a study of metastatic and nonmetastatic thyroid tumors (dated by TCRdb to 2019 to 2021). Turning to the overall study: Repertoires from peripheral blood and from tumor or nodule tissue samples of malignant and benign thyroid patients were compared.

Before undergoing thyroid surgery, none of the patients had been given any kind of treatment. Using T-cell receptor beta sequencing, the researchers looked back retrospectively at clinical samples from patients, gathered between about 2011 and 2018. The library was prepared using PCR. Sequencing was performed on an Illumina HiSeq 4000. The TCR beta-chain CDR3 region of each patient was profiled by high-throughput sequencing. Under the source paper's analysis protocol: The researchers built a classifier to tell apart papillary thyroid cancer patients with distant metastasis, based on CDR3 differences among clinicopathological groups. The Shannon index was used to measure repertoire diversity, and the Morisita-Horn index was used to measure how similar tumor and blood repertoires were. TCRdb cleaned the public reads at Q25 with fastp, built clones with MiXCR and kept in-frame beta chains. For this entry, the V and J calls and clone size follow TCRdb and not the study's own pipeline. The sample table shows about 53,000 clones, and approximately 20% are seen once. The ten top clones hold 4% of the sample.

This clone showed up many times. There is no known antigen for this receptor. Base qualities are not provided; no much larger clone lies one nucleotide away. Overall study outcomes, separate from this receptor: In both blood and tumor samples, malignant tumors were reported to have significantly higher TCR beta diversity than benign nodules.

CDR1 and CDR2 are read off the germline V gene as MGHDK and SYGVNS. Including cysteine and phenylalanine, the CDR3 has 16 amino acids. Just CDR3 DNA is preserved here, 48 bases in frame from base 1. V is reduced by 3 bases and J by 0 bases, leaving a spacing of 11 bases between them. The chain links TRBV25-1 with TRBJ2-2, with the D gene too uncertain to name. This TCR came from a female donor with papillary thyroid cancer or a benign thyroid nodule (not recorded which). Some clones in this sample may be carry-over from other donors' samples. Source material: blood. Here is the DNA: TGTGCCAGCAGTGACAACTACTTTTCGAACACCGGGGAGCTGTTTTTT. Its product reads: CASSDNYFSNTGELFF.